The present T cell receptor (beta chain) was sequenced within a study of T cell responses to AZD1222 COVID-19 vaccine. Study-wide background: Pooling covered second doses at about 4 or about 12 weeks. Regarding the study as a whole: Receipt of two AZD1222 doses was followed by a rise in Spike-specific TCR breadth and depth. Donors were chiefly white British, with a greater number of females, and clonal diversity was perhaps underestimated.

About this clone itself: Its cognate antigen is unknown.

Measured with immunoSEQ multiplex PCR; TCRdb has only the in-frame clones, and not every one. Altogether fewer than 150,000 clones are present, more than 85% being singletons, with the ten largest covering approximately 3.1%. Germline CDR1 and CDR2: GTSNPN and SVGIG (reference sequence). The CDR3 covers 12 residues. V dropped 4 bases and J dropped 2 bases, with 6 bases sitting between them. This sample comprised peripheral blood, obtained on day 0 of AZD1222 vaccination. The chain has TRBV30 and TRBJ1-3, with D unclear. The TCR was taken from an adult in good health. Here the CDR3 reads CAWTRTGNTIYF. Here the CDR3 DNA reads TGTGCCTGGACGAGAACTGGAAACACCATATATTTT.